A single sample is the source of the 16 T cell receptor beta chains below, sequenced in a study of shared clonotypes between healthy human individuals. Clones were sequenced by immunoSEQ multiplex PCR, and TCRdb holds only the in-frame ones, with some missing. The data show more than 2 million clones, 95% seen once. The sample consisted of naive CD4+ T cells sorted from blood. Regarding subset: CD45RA+ positively selected. The source is a man between 18 and 35 years old in good health.

The chain carries TRBV28 and TRBJ2-7, with TRBD1 as a possible D gene (6 bases). Trimming removed 4 bases at V and 6 bases at J, with 13 bases between. There are 13 residues in the CDR3. Germline CDR1 MDHEN, CDR2 SYDVKM. Written as DNA, the CDR3 is TGTGCCAGCAGTTCCTTACAGGGTACCGAGCAGTACTTC. This codes for CASSSLQGTEQYF.

The rearrangement links TRBV7-8 to TRBJ1-6; unclear D gene. CDR3 length equals 16 residues. Trimming took 1 base from V and 9 from J, leaving 16 bases between them. Looked up from germline, CDR1 is SGHVS and CDR2 is FQNEAQ. The CDR3 sequence: CASSLGPSSWGSPLHF. The CDR3, as DNA: TGTGCCAGCAGCTTAGGGCCGAGCTCTTGGGGTTCACCCCTCCACTTT.

The V and J genes are TRBV29-1 and TRBJ2-7; 12 bases match TRBD2. J lost 0 bases, V lost 0 bases, and 3 bases had no gene match. The CDR3 totals 16 residues. CDR1 and CDR2 (germline): SQVTM, ANQGSEA. CDR3 DNA: TGCAGCGTTGAAGATCTGGGACTAGCGGGCTCCTACGAGCAGTACTTC. Amino acid sequence: CSVEDLGLAGSYEQYF.

The V call is TRBV9, the J call TRBJ2-7, with unresolved D. The CDR3 contains 14 residues. Trimming left V 4 bases short and J 4 bases short, with 15 bases between. Germline V CDR1 and CDR2: SGDLS, YYNGEE. CDR3 region: CASSLSGDTYEQYF. In DNA, the CDR3 is TGTGCCAGCAGCCTTAGTGGTGACACTTACGAGCAGTACTTC.

As to this clone: Additional DNA sequences in this sample encode the identical CDR3. The gene calls are TRBV6-5 and TRBJ2-7; D may be TRBD2 (6 bases). The CDR3 length is 14 residues. Looked up from germline, CDR1 is MNHEY and CDR2 is SVGAGI. V lost 5 bases, J lost 2 bases, and 13 bases lay in between. This CDR3 is CASSGGTVPYEQYF. Here the CDR3 DNA reads TGTGCCAGCAGTGGAGGGACTGTCCCCTACGAGCAGTACTTC.

The chain has TRBV6-5 and TRBJ2-5, with D tentatively TRBD2 (6 bases). The germline CDR1 and CDR2 sequences are MNHEY and SVGAGI. This CDR3 is 15 amino acids long. Trimming left V 2 bases short and J 5 bases short, with 15 bases between. The CDR3 here is CASSYVRAGRETQYF. CDR3 coding DNA: TGTGCCAGCAGTTACGTGCGGGCGGGGAGGGAGACCCAGTACTTC.

This chain connects TRBV10-3 to TRBJ2-5; D may be TRBD2 (5 bases). Germline loops: CDR1 ENHRY, CDR2 SYGVKD. The CDR3 has 14 residues. V shed 7 bases and J shed 2 bases, with 14 bases lying between them. CDR3 in amino acids: CAIKRDGKQETQYF. For the CDR3, the DNA is TGTGCCATCAAGAGGGATGGGAAACAAGAGACCCAGTACTTC.

The chain joins TRBV6-1 to TRBJ1-6; D unclear. This CDR3 spans 18 amino acids. From germline, CDR1 is MNHNS and CDR2 SASEGT. The V end was cut by 1 base, the J end by 0 bases, with 13 bases between. CDR3 nucleotides: TGTGCCAGCAGTGAAGTAGGGAACATCCGCTCCTATAATTCACCCCTCCACTTT. It translates to CASSEVGNIRSYNSPLHF.

The J gene is TRBJ1-5, the V gene TRBV28; the D gene is possibly TRBD1 (5 bases). This CDR3 is built from 16 residues. CDR1 and CDR2 from the germline V gene are MDHEN and SYDVKM. V was trimmed by 3 bases and J by 2 bases, leaving 14 bases between them. The CDR3 is CASSLAFGGGNQPQHF. In nucleotides, the CDR3 is TGTGCCAGCAGTTTGGCCTTCGGGGGAGGCAATCAGCCCCAGCATTTT.

The chain uses TRBV5-1 and TRBJ2-1; 7 bases line up with TRBD1. Trimming took 6 bases from V and 5 from J; bases not matched to a gene: 11. The CDR3 runs 15 residues. CDR1 is SGHRS and CDR2 is YFSETQ in the germline V gene. This chain's CDR3 is CASNIAPTGNNEQFF. CDR3 nucleotide sequence: TGCGCCAGCAACATTGCCCCGACAGGGAACAATGAGCAGTTCTTC.

This sequence joins TRBV5-1 and TRBJ1-3; no definite D call. Germline values: CDR1 SGHRS, CDR2 YFSETQ. V lost 0 bases, J lost 0 bases, and 7 bases lay in between. The CDR3 is 15 amino acids. For the CDR3, the DNA is TGCGCCAGCAGCTTGGACTTAAGCTCTGGAAACACCATATATTTT. It encodes CASSLDLSSGNTIYF. Variable domain in full (rest from reference TRBV5-1 and TRBJ1-3): KAGVTQTPRYLIKTRGQQVTLSCSPISGHRSVSWYQQTPGQGLQFLFEYFSETQRNKGNFPGRFSGRQFSNSRSEMNVSTLELGDSALYLCASSLDLSSGNTIYFGEGSWLTVV.

The rearrangement uses TRBV9 and TRBJ2-5, with 8 bases fitting TRBD2. With 0 bases clipped from V and 1 base from J, the junction kept 5 bases outside the gene matches. CDR1 and CDR2 from the germline V gene are SGDLS and YYNGEE. The CDR3 sequence is 16 residues long. The CDR3 DNA follows: TGTGCCAGCAGCGTAGGGCCTAGCGGGCTCCAAGAGACCCAGTACTTC. It encodes CASSVGPSGLQETQYF.

V and J are TRBV7-9 and TRBJ1-5, with unresolved D. V gave up 1 base and J gave up 6 bases, with 10 bases separating them. The V gene's germline CDR1 is SEHNR and CDR2 FQNEAQ (reference sequence). This CDR3 is 14 amino acids long. CDR3 DNA: TGTGCCAGCAGCTTAGAAACAGATACTCAGCCCCAGCATTTT. Amino acid sequence: CASSLETDTQPQHF.

V and J are TRBV2 and TRBJ2-3; TRBD1 or TRBD2 may be the D gene (6 bases each). V lost 8 bases and J 4 bases, leaving 19 bases between the germline ends. CDR3 length equals 15 residues. CDR1 and CDR2 from the germline V gene are SNHLY and FYNNEI. CDR3 nucleotides: TGTGCCAGCGAGAGGGGGGACACTTCAGCAGATACGCAGTATTTT. It yields the protein CASERGDTSADTQYF.

The rearrangement uses TRBV5-1 and TRBJ2-1; 16 nucleotides agree with TRBD2. The CDR3 totals 20 residues. Germline-derived CDR1 and CDR2 are SGHRS and YFSETQ. J lost 1 base, V lost 4 bases, and 11 bases had no gene match. The DNA of the CDR3 is TGCGCCAGCAGCGTTACCGGGACTAGCGGGAGGGCCGTTTCCTACAATGAGCAGTTCTTC. Protein product: CASSVTGTSGRAVSYNEQFF.

This rearrangement joins TRBV29-1 to TRBJ2-1; D may correspond to TRBD1 or TRBD2 (6 bases each). The CDR3 has 14 amino acids. Germline CDR1 reads SQVTM; CDR2 reads ANQGSEA. Trimming stripped 2 bases from V and 8 bases from J, with 16 bases between. The CDR3 sequence: CSVETGAHIDEQFF. In DNA form, the CDR3 reads TGCAGCGTTGAAACGGGGGCACACATCGATGAGCAGTTCTTC.